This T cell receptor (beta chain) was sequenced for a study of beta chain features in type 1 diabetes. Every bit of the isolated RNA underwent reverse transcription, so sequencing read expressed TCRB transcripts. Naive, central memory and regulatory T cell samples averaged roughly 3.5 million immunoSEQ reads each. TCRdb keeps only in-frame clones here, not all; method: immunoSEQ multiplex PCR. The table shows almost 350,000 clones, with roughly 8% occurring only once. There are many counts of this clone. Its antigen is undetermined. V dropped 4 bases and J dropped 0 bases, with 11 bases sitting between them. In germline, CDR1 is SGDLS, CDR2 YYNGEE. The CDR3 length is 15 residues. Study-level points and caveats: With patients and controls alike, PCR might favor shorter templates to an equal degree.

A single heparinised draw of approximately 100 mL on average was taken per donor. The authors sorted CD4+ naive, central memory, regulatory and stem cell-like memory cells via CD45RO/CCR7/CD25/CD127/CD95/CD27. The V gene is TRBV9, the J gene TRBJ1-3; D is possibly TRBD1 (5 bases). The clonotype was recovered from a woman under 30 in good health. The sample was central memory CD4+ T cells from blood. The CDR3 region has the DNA TGTGCCAGCAGCCCTCCAGGGACCTCTGGAAACACCATATATTTT. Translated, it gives CASSPPGTSGNTIYF.